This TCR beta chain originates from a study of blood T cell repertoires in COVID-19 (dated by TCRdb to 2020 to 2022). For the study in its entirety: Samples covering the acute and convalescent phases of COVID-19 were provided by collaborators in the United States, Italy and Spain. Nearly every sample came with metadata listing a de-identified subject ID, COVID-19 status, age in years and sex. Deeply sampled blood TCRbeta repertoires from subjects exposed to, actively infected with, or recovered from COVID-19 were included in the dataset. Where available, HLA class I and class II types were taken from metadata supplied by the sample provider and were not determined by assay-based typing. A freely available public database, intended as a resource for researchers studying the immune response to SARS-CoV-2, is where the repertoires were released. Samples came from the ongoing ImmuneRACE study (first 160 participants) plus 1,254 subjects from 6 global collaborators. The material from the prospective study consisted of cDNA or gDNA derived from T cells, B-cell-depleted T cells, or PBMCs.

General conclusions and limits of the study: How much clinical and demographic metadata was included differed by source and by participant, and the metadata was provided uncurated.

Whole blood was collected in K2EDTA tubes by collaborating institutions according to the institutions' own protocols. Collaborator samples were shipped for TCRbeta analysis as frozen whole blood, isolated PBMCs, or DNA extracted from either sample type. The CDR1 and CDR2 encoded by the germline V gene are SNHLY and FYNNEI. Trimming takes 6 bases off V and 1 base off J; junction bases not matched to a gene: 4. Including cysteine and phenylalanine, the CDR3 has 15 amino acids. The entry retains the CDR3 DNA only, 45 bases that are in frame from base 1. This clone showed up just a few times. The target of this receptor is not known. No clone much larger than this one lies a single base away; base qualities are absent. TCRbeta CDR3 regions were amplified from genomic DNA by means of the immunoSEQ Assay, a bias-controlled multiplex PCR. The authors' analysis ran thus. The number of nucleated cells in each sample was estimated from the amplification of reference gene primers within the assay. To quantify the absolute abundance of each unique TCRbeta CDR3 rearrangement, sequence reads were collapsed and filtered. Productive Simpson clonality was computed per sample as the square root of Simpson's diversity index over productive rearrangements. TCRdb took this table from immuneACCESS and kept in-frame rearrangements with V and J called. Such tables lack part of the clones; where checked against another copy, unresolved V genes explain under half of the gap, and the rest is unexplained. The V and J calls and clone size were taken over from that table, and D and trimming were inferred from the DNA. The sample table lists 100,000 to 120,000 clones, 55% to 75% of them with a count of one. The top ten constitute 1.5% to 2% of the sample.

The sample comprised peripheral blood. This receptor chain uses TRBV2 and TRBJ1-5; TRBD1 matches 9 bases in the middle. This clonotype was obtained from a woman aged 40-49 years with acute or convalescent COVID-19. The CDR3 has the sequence CASRYGQGSNQPQHF. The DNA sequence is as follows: TGTGCCAGCAGGTACGGACAGGGGAGCAATCAGCCCCAGCATTTT.